One sample yielded the 26 T cell receptor beta chains listed below, sequenced in a study of cytomegalovirus exposure and HLA in healthy donors. Both 60 Vbeta primers and 13 Jbeta primers went into the PCR. TCRdb's table, derived via immunoSEQ multiplex PCR, lists solely in-frame clones and lacks some. Among 160,000 or so clones listed, approximately 86% were seen once. The sequencing input was PBMCs. Receptor source: a woman between 18 and 29 years old in good health and CMV-seronegative.

This clone was observed a single time. One junction end disagrees with the germline gene, perhaps due to a read error. This chain joins TRBV7-9 and TRBJ2-5, with D maybe TRBD1 (5 bases). Per germline, CDR1 SEHNR and CDR2 FQNEAQ (reference sequence). The CDR3 consists of 16 residues. The DNA for the CDR3 is TGTTCCAGCAGCTTATCAGGGATAGGTACGCAAGAGACCCAGTACTTC. This codes for CSSSLSGIGTQETQYF. Full variable domain (remainder filled in from reference TRBV7-9 and TRBJ2-5): DTGVSQNPRHKITKRGQNVTFRCDPISEHNRLYWYRQTLGQGPEFLTYFQNEAQLEKSRLLSDRFSAERPKGSFSTLEIQRTEQGDSAMYLCSSSLSGIGTQETQYFGPGTRLLVL.

A note on this clone: The identical CDR3 is also encoded by other nucleotide sequences in the sample. CDR3 in amino acids: CASSMGGNQPQHF. CDR3 in DNA: TGTGCCAGTAGTATGGGGGGGAATCAGCCCCAGCATTTT. The rearrangement joins TRBV19 to TRBJ1-5, with D possibly TRBD1 on 5 matching bases. Germline V gene sequence: CDR1 LNHDA, CDR2 SQIVND (reference sequence). The CDR3 sequence is 13 residues long. V shed 3 bases and J shed 4 bases, with 7 bases lying between them.

This chain joins TRBV5-4 and TRBJ2-7; weak D call: TRBD2 (5 bases). The ends were cut back, 3 bases at V and 3 bases at J, with 13 bases in the middle. In germline, CDR1 is SGHNT, CDR2 YYREEE (reference sequence). CDR3 length: 14 residues. CDR3 in amino acids: CASSSGMKVYEQYF. CDR3 DNA sequence: TGTGCCAGCAGCTCGGGGATGAAGGTCTACGAGCAGTACTTC.

This chain uses TRBV19 with TRBJ2-2; D uncertain. Trimming left V 5 bases short and J 5 bases short, with 18 bases between. The CDR3 runs 16 residues. From germline, CDR1 is LNHDA and CDR2 SQIVND (reference sequence). The chain's CDR3 is CASSLGITRGTGELFF. The CDR3 DNA reads as TGTGCCAGTAGTTTAGGTATTACCCGAGGAACCGGGGAGCTGTTTTTT.

DNA for the CDR3: TGTGCCAGCACCCTTAGCGGGGGCACAGATACGCAGTATTTT. It is translated as CASTLSGGTDTQYF. V is TRBV7-2 and J is TRBJ2-3; 8 nucleotides align to TRBD2. Germline trimming cut 7 bases from V and 1 base from J; bases unmatched to any gene: 4. CDR1 SGHTA and CDR2 FQGNSA come from the germline V gene. There are 14 residues in the CDR3.

The rearrangement joins TRBV2 to TRBJ2-3; D is perhaps TRBD2 (5 bases). The CDR3 consists of 15 residues. Between the trimmed V and J ends, which lost 7 bases and 4 bases, there was a span of 18 bases. The germline V gene has CDR1 SNHLY and CDR2 FYNNEI. The CDR3 region is CASTFRTVASDTQYF. The CDR3 DNA reads TGTGCCAGCACCTTCAGGACCGTAGCGTCAGATACGCAGTATTTT. Full variable domain (remainder filled in from reference TRBV2 and TRBJ2-3): EPEVTQTPSHQVTQMGQEVILRCVPISNHLYFYWYRQILGQKVEFLVSFYNNEISEKSEIFDDQFSVERPDGSNFTLKIRSTKLEDSAMYFCASTFRTVASDTQYFGPGTRLTVL.

This chain uses TRBV7-9 with TRBJ1-6; D is unresolved. The V end lost 5 bases, the J end lost 3 bases, and 8 bases lay between the germline ends. The CDR3 runs 14 residues. CDR1 SEHNR and CDR2 FQNEAQ come from the germline V gene (reference sequence). The CDR3 nucleotides are TGTGCCAGCAGCCCAGATATCTATAATTCACCCCTCCACTTT. It yields the protein CASSPDIYNSPLHF.

The rearrangement joins TRBV6-5 to TRBJ2-5; D perhaps matches TRBD2 (7 bases). V lost 5 bases, J lost 4 bases, and 17 bases lay in between. CDR1 is MNHEY and CDR2 is SVGAGI in the germline V gene. This CDR3 has 15 amino acids. The CDR3 DNA reads as TGTGCCAGCAGTCCGCTGGGGGGGGCCGGAGAGACCCAGTACTTC. Protein sequence: CASSPLGGAGETQYF.

The CDR3 loop reads CASSLDRALNEQFF. The CDR3 region has the DNA TGTGCCAGCAGCTTAGACAGGGCTCTCAATGAGCAGTTCTTC. The rearrangement joins TRBV11-2 to TRBJ2-1, with D possibly TRBD1 on 5 matching bases. Looked up from germline, CDR1 is SGHAT and CDR2 is FQNNGV. Trimming stripped 0 bases from V and 6 bases from J, with 9 bases between. The CDR3 is 14 amino acids.

The chain uses TRBV6-1 and TRBJ1-6, with a weak D call TRBD1 (5 bases). This CDR3 is 15 amino acids long. The V gene's germline CDR1 is MNHNS and CDR2 SASEGT. V lost 3 bases to trimming and J lost 8 bases, with 14 bases between them. The CDR3 coding sequence is TGTGCCAGCAGTGATCCGGGGGGGGTTGATTCACCCCTCCACTTT. Translation: CASSDPGGVDSPLHF.

This chain uses TRBV2 with TRBJ2-3; 12 positions match TRBD1. The CDR3 is 16 residues long. Looked up from germline, CDR1 is SNHLY and CDR2 is FYNNEI. Unmatched junction bases numbered 7, after V lost 4 bases and J lost 5 bases. The CDR3 spells CASSAGTGGGGDTQYF. CDR3 DNA sequence: TGTGCCAGCAGTGCCGGGACAGGGGGCGGGGGAGATACGCAGTATTTT.

This sequence joins TRBV28 and TRBJ1-1, with 10 bases that match TRBD1. Germline V gives CDR1 MDHEN, CDR2 SYDVKM. The ends lost 5 bases at V and 1 base at J; junction bases unmatched: 4. The CDR3 length is 15 residues. CDR3 amino acids: CASSPGQGGNTEAFF. Written as DNA, the CDR3 is TGTGCCAGCAGTCCCGGACAGGGGGGGAACACTGAAGCTTTCTTT.

The rearrangement joins TRBV6-4 to TRBJ2-4, with a weak D call TRBD1 (6 bases). V was pared by 2 bases and J by 0 bases, with 14 bases between. Germline CDR1 reads MRHNA; CDR2 reads SNTAGT. The CDR3 consists of 17 residues. The CDR3: CASSDPARDIAKNIQYF. In nucleotides, the CDR3 is TGTGCCAGCAGTGACCCCGCCCGGGACATAGCCAAAAACATTCAGTACTTC.

V and J are TRBV4-1 and TRBJ1-2; no reliable D call. This CDR3 region has 16 residues. Germline V lookup: CDR1 MGHRA, CDR2 YSYEKL. The ends were cut back, 1 base at V and 5 bases at J, with 17 bases in the middle. The CDR3 coding sequence is TGCGCCAGCAGCCAAGCACCTCAAGGAGGGAGTTATGGCTACACCTTC. Protein sequence: CASSQAPQGGSYGYTF.

Turning to this clone: The junction differs from germline at one of its ends, possibly a read error. The chain carries TRBV27 and TRBJ1-2; tentatively, D is TRBD1 (5 bases). Germline values: CDR1 MNHEY, CDR2 SMNVEV (reference sequence). This CDR3 is built from 12 residues. CDR3 nucleotide sequence: TGTGCCAGCAGAACAGGAGAGTATGGCTACCCCTTC. Protein: CASRTGEYGYPF.

V and J are TRBV10-3 and TRBJ2-1; TRBD2 matches 14 bases. The germline CDR1 and CDR2 sequences are ENHRY and SYGVKD. V dropped 6 bases and J dropped 8; count of bases not matched to a gene: 12. The CDR3 sequence is 17 residues long. DNA for the CDR3: TGTGCCATCAGCGGAAAAGGGACTAGCGGGAGTCAGGATGAGCAGTTCTTC. Its protein product is CAISGKGTSGSQDEQFF.

This clone was seen only once. The rearrangement joins TRBV6-5 to TRBJ1-2; 7 bases are shared with TRBD1. With 2 bases clipped from V and 8 bases from J, the junction kept 8 bases outside the gene matches. CDR1 is MNHEY, CDR2 SVGAGI, per germline. The CDR3 spans 14 residues. The CDR3 nucleotides are TGTGCCAGCAGTTACGATGGACAGGCGGTAGGCTACACCTTC. Protein: CASSYDGQAVGYTF.

This clone was seen only once. This chain joins TRBV14 and TRBJ2-4; TRBD1 matches at 9 bases. V shed 5 bases and J 1 base; nucleotides not matched to a gene: 12. This CDR3 spans 18 amino acids. Per the germline V gene, CDR1 is SGHDN and CDR2 is FVKESK. The CDR3 DNA reads TGTGCCAGCAGCATGGGACAGGGCCCATTTGGGGCCAAAAACATTCAGTACTTC. Its protein is CASSMGQGPFGAKNIQYF.

This chain links TRBV10-3 with TRBJ2-7; D possibly corresponds to TRBD1 (5 bases). V was trimmed by 5 bases and J by 3 bases, leaving 8 bases between them. Germline V gene data show CDR1 as ENHRY and CDR2 as SYGVKD. The length of the CDR3 is 12 residues. This CDR3 is CAISQGDYEQYF. As DNA, the CDR3 is TGTGCCATCAGTCAGGGTGACTACGAGCAGTACTTC.

The gene calls are TRBV7-2 and TRBJ2-7; TRBD2 matches at 10 bases. Trimming cost V 5 bases and J 3 bases; bases outside gene matches: 16. From germline, CDR1 is SGHTA and CDR2 FQGNSA. The CDR3 runs to 18 residues. The CDR3 bases are TGTGCCAGCAGCGTAAGGACTAGCGGCCCTCAATCCATCTACGAGCAGTACTTC. Protein: CASSVRTSGPQSIYEQYF.

In its sample, this clone was seen a few times. V is TRBV10-1 and J is TRBJ1-3; D is ambiguous. Trimming removed 3 bases at V and 1 base at J, with 13 bases between. CDR3 length: 16 amino acids. The germline CDR1 and CDR2 sequences are WNHNN and SYGVQD (reference sequence). CDR3 loop: CASSDHGKGSGNTIYF. In DNA, the CDR3 is TGCGCCAGCAGTGACCACGGGAAAGGATCTGGAAACACCATATATTTT.

The chain combines TRBV28 with TRBJ1-1; D unclear. Trimming removed 3 bases at V and 3 bases at J, with 8 bases between. The germline V gene encodes CDR1 MDHEN and CDR2 SYDVKM. This CDR3 region has 13 residues. CDR3 protein: CASSFPRDTEAFF. CDR3 nucleotide sequence: TGTGCCAGCAGTTTTCCCCGCGACACTGAAGCTTTCTTT.

This clone has a handful of counts. The CDR3 region has the DNA TGTGCCAGCAGCCCCGCCGGAGCTAATGAAAAACTGTTTTTT. It yields the protein CASSPAGANEKLFF. This chain connects TRBV5-4 to TRBJ1-4; D not certain. Trimming removed 4 bases at V and 3 bases at J, with 10 bases between. This CDR3 has 14 amino acids. Germline CDR1 is SGHNT and CDR2 is YYREEE (reference sequence).

The chain combines TRBV2 with TRBJ2-7, with D possibly being TRBD2 (5 bases). V lost 8 bases and J 0 bases, leaving 14 bases between the germline ends. The CDR3 sequence is 14 residues long. CDR1 SNHLY and CDR2 FYNNEI come from the germline V gene. CDR3 loop: CASGPFGGSYEQYF. The CDR3 DNA reads as TGTGCCAGCGGGCCCTTTGGAGGCTCCTACGAGCAGTACTTC.

The chain uses TRBV28 and TRBJ1-2, with D unresolved. This CDR3 is 15 amino acids long. Trimming took off 5 bases at V and 2 bases at J, with 15 bases between the two ends. Germline CDR1 MDHEN, CDR2 SYDVKM. CDR3 amino acids: CASSAEQTPNYGYTF. CDR3 bases: TGTGCCAGCAGTGCCGAACAGACACCCAACTATGGCTACACCTTC.

The rearrangement joins TRBV30 to TRBJ2-1; 13 positions match TRBD2. Trimming at V came to 2 bases and at J to 3 bases, leaving 1 base not matched to a gene. This CDR3 region has 15 residues. Germline loops: CDR1 GTSNPN, CDR2 SVGIG (reference sequence). The CDR3 DNA is TGTGCCTGGAGTACTAGCGGGGGGGTCTACAATGAGCAGTTCTTC. This translates into CAWSTSGGVYNEQFF.